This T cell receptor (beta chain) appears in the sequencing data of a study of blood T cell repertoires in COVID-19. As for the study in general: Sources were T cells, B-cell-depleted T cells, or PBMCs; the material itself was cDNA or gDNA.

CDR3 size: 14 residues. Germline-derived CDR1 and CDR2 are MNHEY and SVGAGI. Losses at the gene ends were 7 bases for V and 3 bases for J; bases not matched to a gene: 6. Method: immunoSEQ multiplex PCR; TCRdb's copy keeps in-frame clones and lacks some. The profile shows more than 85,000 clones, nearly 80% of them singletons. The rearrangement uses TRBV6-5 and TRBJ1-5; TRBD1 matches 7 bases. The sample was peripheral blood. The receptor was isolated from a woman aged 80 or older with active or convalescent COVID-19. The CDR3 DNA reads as TGTGCCAGCACCTTTGGGACAGTCAATCAGCCCCAGCATTTT. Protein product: CASTFGTVNQPQHF.